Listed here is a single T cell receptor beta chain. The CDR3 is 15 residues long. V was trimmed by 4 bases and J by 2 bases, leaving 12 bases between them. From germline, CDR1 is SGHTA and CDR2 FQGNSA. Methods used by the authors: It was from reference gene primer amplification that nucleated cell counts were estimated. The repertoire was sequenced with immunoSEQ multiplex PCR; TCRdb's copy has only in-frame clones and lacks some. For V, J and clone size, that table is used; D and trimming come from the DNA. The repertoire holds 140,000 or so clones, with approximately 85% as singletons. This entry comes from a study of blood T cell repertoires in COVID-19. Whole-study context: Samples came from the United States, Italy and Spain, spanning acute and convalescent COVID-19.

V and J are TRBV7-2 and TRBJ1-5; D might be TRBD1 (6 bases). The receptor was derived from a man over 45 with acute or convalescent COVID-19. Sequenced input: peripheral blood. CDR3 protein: CASSSQGMGNQPQHF. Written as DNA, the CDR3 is TGTGCCAGCAGCTCACAGGGAATGGGCAATCAGCCCCAGCATTTT. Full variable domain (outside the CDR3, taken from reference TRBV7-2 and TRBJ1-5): GAGVSQSPSNKVTEKGKDVELRCDPISGHTALYWYRQSLGQGLEFLIYFQGNSAPDKSGLPSDRFSAERTGGSVSTLTIQRTQQEDSAVYLCASSSQGMGNQPQHFGDGTRLSIL.